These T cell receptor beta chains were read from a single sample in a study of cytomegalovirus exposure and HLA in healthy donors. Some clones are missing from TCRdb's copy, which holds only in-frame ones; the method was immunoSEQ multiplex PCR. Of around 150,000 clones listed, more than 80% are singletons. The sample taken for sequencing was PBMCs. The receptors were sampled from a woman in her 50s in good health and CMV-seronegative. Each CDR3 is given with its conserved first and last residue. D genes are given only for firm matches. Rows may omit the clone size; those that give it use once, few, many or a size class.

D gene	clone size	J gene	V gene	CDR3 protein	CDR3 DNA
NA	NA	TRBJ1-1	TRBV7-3	CASSLTQGSNTEAFF	TGTGCCAGCAGCTTAACTCAGGGTAGTAACACTGAAGCTTTCTTT
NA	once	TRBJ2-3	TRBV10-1	CASSETLSGQYF	TGCGCCAGCAGTGAGACTCTTTCCGGGCAGTATTTT
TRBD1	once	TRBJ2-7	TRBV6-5	CASSLRDRAIYEQYF	TGTGCCAGCAGTCTCCGGGACAGGGCCATCTACGAGCAGTACTTC
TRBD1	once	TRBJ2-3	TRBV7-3	CASSLFGQGGDTQYF	TGTGCCAGCAGCTTGTTTGGACAGGGGGGCGATACGCAGTATTTT
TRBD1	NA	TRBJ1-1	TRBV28	CASSLIGWDSLNTEAFF	TGTGCCAGCAGTTTAATCGGCTGGGACAGCTTGAACACTGAAGCTTTCTTT
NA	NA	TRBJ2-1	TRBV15	CATSRVVNNEQFF	TGTGCCACCAGCAGAGTAGTTAACAATGAGCAGTTCTTC
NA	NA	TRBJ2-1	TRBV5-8	CASSLPGNAESSYNEQFF	TGTGCCAGCAGCTTGCCGGGAAACGCCGAAAGCTCCTACAATGAGCAGTTCTTC
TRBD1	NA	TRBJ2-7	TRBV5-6	CASSLGPGQGYREQYF	TGTGCCAGCAGCTTGGGACCGGGACAGGGTTATCGCGAGCAGTACTTC
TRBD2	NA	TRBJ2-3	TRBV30	CAWSRLAGGPDTQYF	TGTGCCTGGAGTCGACTAGCGGGAGGGCCCGATACGCAGTATTTT
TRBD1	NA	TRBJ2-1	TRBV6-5	CASSYDRVGNEQFF	TGTGCCAGCAGTTACGACAGGGTGGGGAATGAGCAGTTCTTC
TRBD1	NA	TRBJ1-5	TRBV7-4	CASSSDRVSPNQPQHF	TGTGCCAGCAGCTCCGACAGGGTATCCCCAAATCAGCCCCAGCATTTT
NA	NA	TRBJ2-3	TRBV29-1	CSVRTGTDTQYF	TGCAGCGTTCGGACTGGTACAGATACGCAGTATTTT
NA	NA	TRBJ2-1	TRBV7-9	CASSPETGGLSGEQFF	TGTGCCAGCAGCCCCGAGACCGGGGGACTCTCCGGTGAGCAGTTCTTC
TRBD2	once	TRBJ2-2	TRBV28	CASSTSGNTGELFF	TGTGCCAGCAGCACTAGCGGGAATACCGGGGAGCTGTTTTTT
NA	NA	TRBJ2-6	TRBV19	CASSAQGTGANVLTF	TGTGCCAGTAGTGCACAGGGAACCGGGGCCAACGTCCTGACTTTC
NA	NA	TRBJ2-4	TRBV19	CASSTWGGNIQYF	TGTGCCAGTAGTACGTGGGGCGGAAACATTCAGTACTTC
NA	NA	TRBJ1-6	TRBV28	CASRTGEAYNSPLHF	TGTGCCAGCAGGACCGGAGAAGCCTATAATTCACCCCTCCACTTT
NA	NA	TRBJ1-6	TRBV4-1	CASSQEQGNSPLHF	TGCGCCAGCAGCCAAGAACAGGGTAATTCACCCCTCCACTTT
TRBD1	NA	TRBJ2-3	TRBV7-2	CASSSRQGTDTQYF	TGTGCCAGCAGCTCCAGACAGGGGACAGATACGCAGTATTTT
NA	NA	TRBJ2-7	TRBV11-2	CASSLGQGANYEQYF	TGTGCCAGCAGCTTAGGTCAGGGCGCGAACTACGAGCAGTACTTC
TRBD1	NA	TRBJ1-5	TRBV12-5	CASGLSTGALPQHF	TGTGCTAGTGGTTTGAGTACAGGGGCTCTGCCCCAGCATTTT
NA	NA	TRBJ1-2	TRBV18	CASSPPVDKGYTF	TGTGCCAGCTCACCACCGGTTGACAAGGGCTACACCTTC
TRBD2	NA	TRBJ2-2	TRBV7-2	CASSLSAGGPWELFF	TGTGCCAGCAGCTTATCGGCGGGAGGGCCGTGGGAGCTGTTTTTT
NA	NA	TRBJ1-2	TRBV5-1	CASNPDRNYGYTF	TGCGCCAGCAACCCAGACAGGAACTATGGCTACACCTTC
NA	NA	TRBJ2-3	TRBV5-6	CASSLFSGPTDTQYF	TGTGCCAGCAGCTTGTTCTCAGGGCCCACAGATACGCAGTATTTT
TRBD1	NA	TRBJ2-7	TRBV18	CASSAGTGFREQYF	TGTGCCAGCTCGGCCGGGACAGGGTTCCGCGAGCAGTACTTC
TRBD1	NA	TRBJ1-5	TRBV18	CASSSPGQGAAQHF	TGTGCCAGCTCATCACCGGGACAGGGGGCCGCCCAGCATTTT
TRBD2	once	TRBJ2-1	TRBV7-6	CASSLVGLAGNEQFF	TGTGCCAGCAGCTTAGTTGGACTAGCCGGAAATGAGCAGTTCTTC
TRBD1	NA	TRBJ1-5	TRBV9	CASSEGQGQGRPQHF	TGTGCCAGCAGCGAGGGACAGGGGCAGGGTCGGCCCCAGCATTTT
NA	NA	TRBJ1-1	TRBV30	CAWSRAVMNTEAFF	TGTGCCTGGAGCAGGGCAGTCATGAACACTGAAGCTTTCTTT
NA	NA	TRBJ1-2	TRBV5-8	CASSLDPSGYTF	TGTGCCAGCAGCTTGGATCCTAGCGGCTACACCTTC
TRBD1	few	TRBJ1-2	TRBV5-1	CASSLRGPSYGYTF	TGCGCCAGCAGCTTAAGGGGGCCCTCCTATGGCTACACCTTC
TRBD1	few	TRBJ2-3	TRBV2	CASSERQGGQYF	TGTGCCAGCAGTGAGAGACAGGGCGGCCAGTATTTT
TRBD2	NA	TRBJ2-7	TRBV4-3	CASSQDLLAGGLEQYF	TGCGCCAGCAGCCAAGATTTACTAGCGGGAGGGCTGGAGCAGTACTTC
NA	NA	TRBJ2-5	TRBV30	CACLQAGSQETQYF	TGTGCCTGCCTCCAGGCAGGATCGCAAGAGACCCAGTACTTC
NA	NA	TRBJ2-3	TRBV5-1	CASTRPNANTQYF	TGCGCCAGCACTAGGCCCAATGCGAATACGCAGTATTTT
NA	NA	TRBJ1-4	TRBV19	CASSDRSREKLFF	TGTGCCAGTAGCGACAGGTCCCGGGAAAAACTGTTTTTT
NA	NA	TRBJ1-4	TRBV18	CASSPTGPNEKLFF	TGTGCCAGCTCACCCACGGGTCCAAATGAAAAACTGTTTTTT
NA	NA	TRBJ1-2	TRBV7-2	CASSLDTNYGYTF	TGTGCCAGCAGCCTGGACACCAACTATGGCTACACCTTC
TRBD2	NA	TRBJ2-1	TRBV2	CASRGTSNNEQFF	TGTGCCAGCAGAGGGACTAGTAATAATGAGCAGTTCTTC
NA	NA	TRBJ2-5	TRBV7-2	CASSTRTRVRETQYF	TGTGCCAGCAGCACTCGGACAAGGGTGAGAGAGACCCAGTACTTC
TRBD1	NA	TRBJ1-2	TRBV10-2	CASSWDSFYGYTF	TGCGCCAGCAGTTGGGACAGTTTCTATGGCTACACCTTC
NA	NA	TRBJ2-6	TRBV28	CASSWGGEVDSGANVLTF	TGTGCCAGCAGTTGGGGGGGCGAAGTGGACTCTGGGGCCAACGTCCTGACTTTC
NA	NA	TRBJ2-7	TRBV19	CASSTGLNYEQYF	TGTGCCAGTAGTACGGGACTGAACTACGAGCAGTACTTC
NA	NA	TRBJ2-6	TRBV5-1	CASSLGAGSSGANVLTF	TGCGCCAGCAGCTTAGGGGCGGGGTCCTCTGGGGCCAACGTCCTGACTTTC
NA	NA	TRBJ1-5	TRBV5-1	CASSQQGGNQPQHF	TGCGCCAGCAGCCAACAGGGAGGCAATCAGCCCCAGCATTTT
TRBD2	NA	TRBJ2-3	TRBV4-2	CASSHRSGRGDLDTQYF	TGTGCCAGCAGCCACCGGAGCGGGAGGGGAGATTTGGATACGCAGTATTTT
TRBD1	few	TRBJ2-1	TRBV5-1	CASSEGQEYNEQFF	TGCGCCAGCAGCGAGGGACAGGAATACAATGAGCAGTTCTTC
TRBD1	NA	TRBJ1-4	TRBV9	CASSVGGGAANEKLFF	TGTGCCAGCAGCGTAGGAGGGGGCGCAGCTAATGAAAAACTGTTTTTT
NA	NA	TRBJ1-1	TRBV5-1	CASSMETVPTEAFF	TGCGCCAGCAGCATGGAGACAGTTCCGACTGAAGCTTTCTTT
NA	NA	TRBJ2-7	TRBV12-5	CASGGDTPGGEQYF	TGTGCTAGTGGCGGAGACACTCCCGGAGGCGAGCAGTACTTC
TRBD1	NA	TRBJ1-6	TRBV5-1	CASSLGQGRASPLHF	TGCGCCAGCAGCCTTGGACAGGGTAGGGCTTCACCCCTCCACTTT
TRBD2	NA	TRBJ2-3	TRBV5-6	CASGGLAGGPGQHTQYF	TGTGCCAGCGGGGGACTAGCGGGAGGGCCCGGACAACATACGCAGTATTTT
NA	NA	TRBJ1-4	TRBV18	CASSPRPDSTNEKLFF	TGTGCCAGCTCACCAAGACCGGACAGTACTAATGAAAAACTGTTTTTT
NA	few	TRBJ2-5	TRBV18	CASSIDPRRQETQYF	TGTGCCAGCTCTATAGATCCCCGGCGGCAAGAGACCCAGTACTTC
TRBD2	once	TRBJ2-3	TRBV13	CASRTSVTDTQYF	TGTGCCAGCAGGACTAGCGTCACAGATACGCAGTATTTT
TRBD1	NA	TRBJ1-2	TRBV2	CASRDREYGYTF	TGTGCCAGCCGAGACAGGGAATATGGCTACACCTTC